The present T cell receptor beta chain was sequenced within a study of OX40 agonist ivuxolimab in advanced cancers. Study context: Patients received intravenous ivuxolimab every 2 weeks at 0.01 to 10 mg/kg. Partial responses were achieved by three patients, of whom one had hepatocellular carcinoma and two had cutaneous melanoma.

This CDR3 region has 15 residues. The germline V gene has CDR1 LGHNT and CDR2 FRNRAP. J gave up 3 bases and V 0 bases, and 5 bases lay outside the gene matches. Profiled with immunoSEQ multiplex PCR; TCRdb holds only in-frame clones, not every one. This sample carries about 59,000 clones, about 83% of them seen once, and the ten largest clones take roughly 27%. The sequencing here drew on CD4+ or CD8+ T cells sorted from blood, taken in a trial of the OX40 agonist ivuxolimab. V gene TRBV12-5 combines with J gene TRBJ2-7, with 7 bases fitting TRBD2. The receptor's source is an adult with an advanced solid tumor such as melanoma, head and neck, liver or kidney cancer. The CDR3 loop reads CASGLVSGLFYEQYF. Written as DNA, the CDR3 is TGTGCTAGTGGTTTGGTATCGGGACTATTCTACGAGCAGTACTTC.